Listed below are T cell receptor beta chains from one sample, sequenced in a study of immune heterogeneity within non-small cell lung tumors. TCRdb reprocessed the multiplex PCR reads with MiXCR, giving one entry per CDR3 protein. This table has some 10,000 distinct CDR3 sequences, 27% appearing once. Sequencing used lung tumor tissue. The receptors derive from a man over 45 with non-small cell lung cancer. Both conserved end residues are part of each CDR3. D genes are given only for firm matches. Clone size, where shown, is once, few, many, or a class for clones that have expanded.

>TRBV12-3/TRBV12-4|TRBJ1-5|many|NA
TGTGCCAGCAGTTTAGGGGGGGGGTCTTCTCAGCCCCAGCATTTT
CASSLGGGSSQPQHF
>TRBV18|TRBJ1-5|few|NA
TGTGCCAGCTCACAGGCCCATAGCAATCAGCCCCAGCATTTT
CASSQAHSNQPQHF
>TRBV11-1|TRBJ1-1|NA|NA
TGTGCCAGCAGCTTAGTCGCGGGGGAGGGCACTGAAGCTTTCTTT
CASSLVAGEGTEAFF
>TRBV18|TRBJ2-1|NA|NA
TGTGCCAGCTCTGATATGGAAGCGGGGCAGTTCTTC
CASSDMEAGQFF
>TRBV12-3/TRBV12-4|TRBJ2-7|many|NA
TGTGCCAGCAGAGGGGGGTTATCCTACGAGCAGTACTTC
CASRGGLSYEQYF
>TRBV5-8|TRBJ1-3|NA|NA
TGTGCCAGCAGCCGCACAGGGCCTGGAAACACCATATATTTT
CASSRTGPGNTIYF
>TRBV20-1|TRBJ2-1|NA|TRBD2
TGCAGTGCTAGAGCGACTTGGGGGGGGAGGAACAATGAGCAGTTCTTC
CSARATWGGRNNEQFF
>TRBV7-8|TRBJ1-4|many|NA
TGTGCCAGCAGCTTAGTGTCTGAAAAACTGTTTTTT
CASSLVSEKLFF
>TRBV7-8|TRBJ1-3|medium-sized|NA
TGTGCCAGCAGCTTATCGGGGGGCCGAGGAAACACCATATATTTT
CASSLSGGRGNTIYF
>TRBV7-7|TRBJ1-3|medium-sized|NA
TGTGCTAGCAGCTTAGCGACCGGCCCTGGAAACACCATATATTTT
CASSLATGPGNTIYF
>TRBV5-1|TRBJ2-2|NA|NA
TGCGCCAGCTTCCCACAGGGCGGAGGAATGGCCGGGGAGCCGTTTTTT
CASFPQGGGMAGEPFF
>TRBV28|TRBJ1-1|few|NA
TGTGCCAGCATTGATACTATGAACACTGAAGCTTTCTTT
CASIDTMNTEAFF
>TRBV19|TRBJ1-3|medium-sized|NA
TGTGCCAGTAGTATAAGCCAGGCGAAAGGAAACACCATATATTTT
CASSISQAKGNTIYF
>TRBV12-3/TRBV12-4|TRBJ2-3|many|NA
TGTGCCAGCAGTTTGTTGGGGGATACGCAGTATTTT
CASSLLGDTQYF
>TRBV19|TRBJ1-4|medium-sized|TRBD1
TGTGCCAGTAGTATGGGGACCGGGACAGGGAATGAAAAACTGTTTTTT
CASSMGTGTGNEKLFF
>TRBV13|TRBJ2-2|medium-sized|NA
TGTGCCAGCAGCCCTTCGGGGGGCGGGGACACCGGGGAGCTGTTTTTT
CASSPSGGGDTGELFF
>TRBV18|TRBJ1-6|NA|NA
TGTGCCAGCTCCCCTCGGAGGGATTCACCCATCCACTTT
CASSPRRDSPIHF
>TRBV12-5|TRBJ2-3|medium-sized|NA
TGTGCTAGTGGTTTGGTAAAGCAACGCACAGATACGCAGTATTTT
CASGLVKQRTDTQYF
>TRBV5-1|TRBJ1-2|NA|NA
TGCGCCAGCAGCTATGCCGTTCAGGGACGGGGCTACACCTTC
CASSYAVQGRGYTF